The table lists the clone carrying this T cell receptor (beta chain) with many counts. Antigen: not known. Time point noted: patch test 1, 2 weeks after DPC sensitization. Regarding treatment: therapeutic diphenylcyclopropenone sensitization with weekly scalp DPC. Before extraction, the whole blood was not fractionated, and total RNA was taken from it. The V gene lost 4 bases and the J gene lost 2 bases, with 22 bases spanning the gap. The germline V gene has CDR1 DFQATT and CDR2 SNEGSKA (reference sequence). The CDR3 runs 17 residues. The study's library attached unique molecular identifiers to single cDNA molecules. One entry per CDR3 protein results from TCRdb running MiXCR on the RACE reads. Counted here are under 200,000 distinct CDR3 sequences, about 15% occurring once; the ten biggest clones make up about 1.7%. The record originates from a study of human T cells and chemical hapten exposure. Turning to the study itself: Per-sample TCR yields varied mainly from small pooled library volume differences.

General study findings and limits: Controls had significantly fewer large CDR3 similarity clusters than were formed by expanded TCRs.

The rearrangement links TRBV20-1 to TRBJ2-3; D is perhaps TRBD2 (7 bases). This receptor was obtained from a woman aged 25 to 39 with alopecia areata. Some clones in this sample may be carry-over from other donors' samples. The sample was whole blood, taken in connection with sensitization to the hapten diphenylcyclopropenone (DPC). CDR3 residues: CSATPPLGGGVTDTQYF. The DNA for the CDR3 is TGCAGTGCTACCCCGCCCCTTGGCGGGGGCGTCACAGATACGCAGTATTTT.